Sequencing of this T cell receptor beta chain was carried out in a study of cytotoxic CD8 clonotypes in ibrutinib-treated CLL (dated by TCRdb to 2020 to 2022). In terms of the full investigation: The cohort had 11 relapsed/refractory and under 16 treatment-naive patients; 17 to 18 were IGHV unmutated. Responses were partial in 24 patients and complete in 2; after median approximately 5.5 years follow-up, around 15 stayed in remission and approximately twelve progressed. Response samples were taken after a median of approximately a year on treatment, ranging from about 6 to 40 months. On average, each sample yielded 250,000 to 300,000 productive templates and around 100,000 productive rearrangements. Of the 86 people in the trial, about two dozen had longitudinal samples available. Cryopreserved peripheral blood mononuclear cells were collected at three points: before therapy, at response, and at either sustained remission or disease progression. Every sample from remission and from progressive disease was obtained while the patients were still on ibrutinib. Overall study outcomes, separate from this receptor: An increase in clonality was observed at ibrutinib response, with clonality remaining stable during sustained remission and falling back toward baseline at progression. Public clonotypes were found to be uncommon and were observed to contract or remain stable during treatment; the increase in clonality was shown to reflect expansion of private clonotypes at ibrutinib response. Sampling times were not matched between patients in sustained remission and patients whose disease was progressing, and lymph node repertoires were not examined. At baseline, clonality was higher than in age-matched healthy donors and showed a strong correlation with circulating CD8+ T-cell counts.

What the time point label conveys for this sample: approximately 25 months on ibrutinib. For TCR beta library preparation, roughly 2.2 micrograms of genomic DNA were isolated from cryopreserved PBMCs. High-throughput TCR beta sequencing was performed on longitudinal blood samples from CLL patients receiving ibrutinib monotherapy. The patients took part in an open-label, single-center phase 2 trial of ibrutinib monotherapy. Of note for this clone: This clone's antigen is unknown. No base quality information exists; no much larger clone differs at one position.

The CDR3 contains 15 residues, cysteine and phenylalanine counted. Only the CDR3 region is kept as DNA, spanning 45 bases read in frame from base 1. The germline V gene supplies CDR1 SGHRS and CDR2 YFSETQ. The junction carries 12 bases between V and J, which are trimmed by 0 bases and 3 bases respectively. A MiSeq instrument was used for deep resolution sequencing, which targeted depths ranging from 1 in 1 million up to 1 in 200,000 T cells, with coverage averaging 10x for each clonotype. The immunoSEQ hsTCRB Kit was used to generate TCR beta libraries. Turning to the authors' computational methods: The data were analyzed with ImmunoSEQ Analyzer and ImmunoSEQ Data Assistant, and V, D and J gene assignments followed IMGT definitions. Clonality, which ranges from 0 to 1, was calculated as one minus the normalized Shannon entropy of productive rearrangement frequencies. Only overrepresented clonotypes making up at least 0.05% of each patient's repertoire were included in the public clonotype analysis. About twelve repertoires from age-matched healthy donors, obtained from immuneACCESS, served as clonality controls. TCRdb re-hosts the immuneACCESS table, in-frame sequences only. Its copies lack some clones; in the studies checked, an unresolved V gene accounts for under half of them, and the cause for the rest is not known. V, J and clone size reflect that table, while D and trimming were determined from the DNA. This sample gives approximately 200,000 clones in total; roughly 72% of them show up just once. The ten largest clones represent around 15% of the sample.

This receptor was identified in a human donor with chronic lymphocytic leukemia. The sequencing used PBMCs, collected after 24 months of ibrutinib treatment. The V and J segments used are TRBV5-1 and TRBJ1-1; matching of 6 bases hints at TRBD1 as the D gene. The nucleotide sequence is given as TGCGCCAGCAGCTTGGTTGGTGAGGGGGACACTGAAGCTTTCTTT. Translated, this gives CASSLVGEGDTEAFF.